This T cell receptor (beta chain) was sequenced for a study of shared clonotypes between healthy human individuals. General observations from the study: Sampling included only blood; tissue repertoires likely differ.

Only CD45RO-negative cells positively selected for CCR7 counted as naive CD8 cells, so terminally differentiated effector memory CD45RA+ cells were excluded. All donors were Caucasian adults living in Nashville, Tennessee. As concerns this clone: What it binds is not known.

Deletions cut 2 bases from V and 2 bases from J, with 11 bases between. Germline values: CDR1 SGHNT, CDR2 YYREEE (reference sequence). The CDR3 length is 14 residues. The deep-level immunoSEQ assay was used. Original methodology: With immunoSEQ giving junction-only sequences and no quality scores, filtering differed. The repertoire was sequenced with immunoSEQ multiplex PCR; TCRdb's copy has only in-frame clones and lacks some. From that table come the V and J calls and clone size; the DNA was used to work out D and trimming. The sample carries over 800,000 clones, 90% to 95% recorded once. Source material: naive CD8+ T cells sorted from blood. The sequence came from a man aged 25-40 years in good health. The J gene is TRBJ2-7, the V gene TRBV5-4, with D uncertain. CDR3 nucleotides: TGTGCCAGCAGCTTTGTTACAGCTCCCTACGAGCAGTACTTC. Translation: CASSFVTAPYEQYF.